This T cell receptor (beta chain) was retrieved from a study of regulatory T cells in long-lasting Graves disease. V lost 8 bases and J lost 5; bases outside the gene matches: 10. The CDR3 is 15 residues long. iRepertoire HTBI primers and Arm-PCR of CDR3 regions built TCR beta libraries. A single record per CDR3 protein comes from TCRdb applying MiXCR to the multiplex PCR reads. There are 400,000 to 500,000 distinct CDR3 sequences in the sample; approximately 15% occur only once, and around 7.6% lies in the top ten. Time point reported: newly diagnosed GD, antithyroid drugs for less than 3 months. PBMCs were the source of the RNA used for TCR sequencing. With regard to this clonotype: This may stem from a read error, because a much larger clone lies one nucleotide away.

This same sample was also taken into another study, of T cells in Graves' hyperthyroidism and ophthalmopathy.

The chain joins TRBV12-3 or TRBV12-4 to TRBJ1-5; 9 bases align to TRBD1. This specimen consisted of peripheral blood mononuclear cells (PBMCs), obtained at new diagnosis, from a patient treated with antithyroid drugs. This clonotype originated in a woman aged 40 to 49 with Graves disease. CDR3 in amino acids: CASGLGQGLDQPQHF. In DNA, the CDR3 is TGTGCCAGCGGACTGGGACAGGGTTTGGATCAGCCCCAGCATTTT.